In its sample, the clone carrying this T cell receptor beta chain was seen many times. Its antigen is unidentified. The data were obtained in a study of T cells after yellow fever vaccination. Study details: Fractions containing few cells were prepared with SMART-Seq v4 Ultra Low Input.

Germline V gene data show CDR1 as SGHKS and CDR2 as YYEKEE (reference sequence). Between the trimmed V and J ends, which lost 4 bases and 5 bases, there was a span of 21 bases. There are 17 residues in the CDR3. For TCR, cDNA came from 5'RACE template switching, which added a universal primer site and UMIs. TCRdb passed the 5' RACE reads through MiXCR, listing each CDR3 protein once. Seen here are around 100,000 distinct CDR3 sequences, 7.5% to 9.5% observed once, and the top ten hold 25%. Findings and limits, study-wide: Abundant clonotypes (contaminants from the bulk population) could be present in FACS-sorted repertoires. Some clonotypes were seen in both the CD4 and the CD8 compartments. These made up a small share and likely arose from convergent recombination.

Specimen: CD8+ T cells sorted from PBMCs, collected 45 days after the yellow fever booster vaccination. This clonotype was sampled from a man aged 25-45 years who received the YFV17D yellow fever vaccine. The genes are TRBV5-5 and TRBJ2-2; TRBD1 or TRBD2 may be the D gene (6 bases each). CDR3 nucleotides: TGTGCCAGCAGCCTCTTCGGATGGGGGGCGCTGACCGGGGAGCTGTTTTTT. Translated: CASSLFGWGALTGELFF.